This T cell receptor beta chain was obtained from a study of T cell responses to AZD1222 COVID-19 vaccine. General study points: Breadth and depth of Spike-specific TCRs rose after two AZD1222 doses. Only six individuals given AZD1222 were seropositive at baseline. Researchers took repertoire samples only after the peak T cell response had come. Donors were chiefly white British, with a greater number of females, and clonal diversity was perhaps underestimated.

Assay: immunoSEQ multiplex PCR; the TCRdb copy retains only in-frame clones and omits some. The sample shows over 100,000 clones, approximately 88% of them seen only once. In regard to this clone: The antigen remains unidentified.

The receptor was isolated from an adult in good health. The input for sequencing was peripheral blood, taken on day 0 of MenACWY control vaccination.

As DNA, the CDR3 is TGTGCCAGCAGCCAACGGGACATACACTACGAGCAGTACTTC. Translated, it gives CASSQRDIHYEQYF. V is TRBV3-1 (or the pseudogene TRBV3-2) and J is TRBJ2-7; weak D call: TRBD1 (6 bases). CDR1 and CDR2 (germline): LGHDT, YNNKEL (reference sequence). V was trimmed by 2 bases and J by 3 bases, leaving 11 bases between them. The CDR3 totals 14 residues.